The 4 T cell receptor beta chains in this list originate from one sample, sequenced in a study of T cells in Graves' hyperthyroidism and ophthalmopathy. TCR beta CDR3 sequences were amplified from RNA transcripts. Researchers ran a first-round RT-PCR on the TCR CDR3 using the HTBI primer set. TCRdb reanalysed the multiplex PCR reads using MiXCR and keeps one entry per CDR3 protein. This sample carries 300,000 to 400,000 distinct CDR3 sequences, more than 14% of them seen once, and the ten largest clones take about 19%. The sample comprised blood. These receptors were collected from a woman between 25 and 40 years old with Graves' ophthalmopathy.

A note on this clonotype: The conserved closing phenylalanine or tryptophan is absent in this CDR3, likely reflecting a read error. The rearrangement joins TRBV12-3 or TRBV12-4 to TRBJ1-5; perhaps TRBD1 as D (6 bases). The length of the CDR3 is 16 residues. V was cut by 2 bases and J by 7 bases, with 18 bases left in between. The CDR3 sequence is CASSLSTGSGSQPQHS. CDR3 in DNA: TGTGCCAGCAGTTTATCCACAGGGTCAGGGTCACAGCCCCAGCATTCT.

This clonotype has a count of ten or more. The chain joins TRBV28 to TRBJ2-2; 7 bases line up with TRBD1. Germline loops: CDR1 MDHEN, CDR2 SYDVKM. V lost 5 bases and J lost 2; bases outside the gene matches: 11. There are 17 residues in the CDR3. CDR3 nucleotide sequence: TGTGCCAGCAGTCTCAAGAGACAGGGTCCCAACACCGGGGAGCTGTTTTTT. This encodes CASSLKRQGPNTGELFF.

This clonotype was counted at least ten times. The V gene is TRBV7-2, the J gene TRBJ2-7; perhaps TRBD1 as D (6 bases). The germline gives CDR1 SGHTA, CDR2 FQGNSA. CDR3 length equals 16 residues. With 0 bases removed from V and 4 bases from J, the gap between germline ends came to 16 bases. The CDR3 is CASSLAVQGNPYEQYF. CDR3 DNA sequence: TGTGCCAGCAGCTTAGCGGTACAGGGTAACCCTTACGAGCAGTACTTC.

This clonotype has at least ten counts. This chain links TRBV3-1 with TRBJ2-7; D call uncertain. CDR1 is LGHDT and CDR2 is YNNKEL in the germline V gene (reference sequence). The CDR3 runs 12 residues. With 2 bases removed from V and 2 bases from J, the gap between germline ends came to 4 bases. CDR3 DNA sequence: TGTGCCAGCAGCCAATTCGCCTACGAGCAGTACTTC. Translated: CASSQFAYEQYF.